This TCR beta chain derives from a study of long-term antiretroviral therapy in people with HIV. This CDR3 is built from 15 residues. CDR1 is MNHNS and CDR2 is SASEGT in the germline V gene. Trimming at V came to 6 bases and at J to 6 bases, leaving 9 bases not matched to a gene. Every sample had 1-10 million cryopreserved PBMC in it before DNA extraction. On this clone itself: What it recognizes is unknown.

The study's findings and limits: Whichever time point was examined, clones expanded before ART dominated the repertoire. Subsequent to ART, diversity was augmented yet persisted below that of transplant donor controls.

Researchers ran immunoSEQ v3.0 at survey level. About 35,000-55,000 T-cell genomes per sample were the sequencing target. The repertoire was sequenced with immunoSEQ multiplex PCR; TCRdb's copy has only in-frame clones and lacks some. Seen here are roughly 16,000 clones, about 80% observed once, and the top ten hold approximately 9%. The rearrangement joins TRBV6-1 to TRBJ1-4, with 8 bases matching TRBD1. The specimen was unsorted PBMCs, collected 0.3 years before starting antiretroviral therapy. The sequence came from a man in his fifties or sixties with HIV. The CDR3: CASRLGQGFDEKLFF. The CDR3 nucleotides are TGTGCCAGCAGGCTAGGACAGGGATTCGATGAAAAACTGTTTTTT.